The 10 T cell receptor beta chains given below trace back to one sample, sequenced in a study of CD8 T cells in Susac syndrome. It was with random hexamers that about 0.45 to 1 ug RNA was reverse transcribed. TCRdb re-called the immunoSEQ multiplex PCR reads with MiXCR, one entry per CDR3 protein. The table shows 330,000 or so distinct CDR3 sequences, with around 89% occurring only once. Source material: CD8+ T cells from PBMCs. All receptors derive from a human donor with multiple sclerosis.

This clonotype occurred once. The rearrangement uses TRBV4-2 and TRBJ2-1, with TRBD2 matching 10 bases. The germline CDR1 and CDR2 sequences are LGHNA and YNFKEQ. The CDR3 has 17 amino acids. V dropped 3 bases and J dropped 6; count of bases not matched to a gene: 11. The CDR3 here is CASSHLSGGALGNEQFF. CDR3 DNA: TGTGCCAGCAGCCACCTCAGCGGGGGGGCCTTAGGCAATGAGCAGTTCTTC.

This clonotype was seen once. V and J are TRBV12-3 or TRBV12-4 and TRBJ2-1; 7 bases line up with TRBD2. V shed 6 bases and J 0 bases; nucleotides not matched to a gene: 11. There are 17 residues in the CDR3. CDR3 bases: TGTGCCAGCAGAGACCCCGGGGGGAAGAGCTCCTACAATGAGCAGTTCTTC. Translating gives CASRDPGGKSSYNEQFF.

V gene TRBV20-1 combines with J gene TRBJ1-5; D unclear. CDR3 length equals 20 residues. Trimming left V 4 bases short and J 0 bases short, with 28 bases between. The V gene's germline CDR1 is DFQATT and CDR2 SNEGSKA (reference sequence). CDR3: CSATPPPPQGLGYSNQPQHF. CDR3 coding DNA: TGCAGTGCTACGCCGCCCCCCCCGCAAGGCCTCGGGTATAGCAATCAGCCCCAGCATTTT.

The rearrangement links TRBV12-3 or TRBV12-4 to TRBJ2-1; 16 bases align to TRBD2. The trim removed 3 bases at V and 6 bases at J, leaving 2 bases unmatched. The CDR3 loop spans 16 amino acids. This CDR3 reads CASSLGLAGGFNEQFF. Here the CDR3 DNA reads TGTGCCAGCAGTTTGGGACTAGCGGGAGGGTTCAATGAGCAGTTCTTC.

The chain combines TRBV9 with TRBJ2-7, with TRBD2 matching 7 bases. The CDR3 is made up of 14 amino acids. Trimming removed 4 bases from V and 6 bases from J; junction bases left unmatched: 10. Per germline, CDR1 SGDLS and CDR2 YYNGEE. The CDR3 is CASSPLGGPIEQYF. The DNA for the CDR3 is TGTGCCAGCAGCCCCCTGGGAGGGCCAATCGAGCAGTACTTC.

This chain connects TRBV28 to TRBJ2-5; 9 bases match TRBD1. The CDR3 consists of 14 residues. The germline V gene encodes CDR1 MDHEN and CDR2 SYDVKM. After removal of 2 bases from V and 4 bases from J, the junction contained 2 bases not matched to a gene. As DNA, the CDR3 is TGTGCCAGCAGTTTAAACAGGGGGCCAGAGACCCAGTACTTC. It encodes CASSLNRGPETQYF.

The chain uses TRBV9 and TRBJ2-2; TRBD2 agrees at 7 bases. Germline V gene lookup returns CDR1 SGDLS and CDR2 YYNGEE. V gave up 4 bases and J gave up 8 bases; unmatched junction bases: 8. The CDR3 totals 14 residues. CDR3 in amino acids: CASSPPSGVGELFF. The CDR3 nucleotides read TGTGCCAGCAGCCCCCCGAGCGGGGTTGGGGAGCTGTTTTTT.

This sequence joins TRBV6-2 or TRBV6-3 and TRBJ2-2, with 7 bases aligning to TRBD2. Germline lookup yields CDR1 MNHEY and CDR2 SVGEGT. With 1 base clipped from V and 7 bases from J, the junction kept 6 bases outside the gene matches. The CDR3 loop spans 15 amino acids. The CDR3 DNA is TGTGCCAGCAGTTACTGGGCTAGCGGTGGCGGGGAGCTGTTTTTT. Its translation is CASSYWASGGGELFF.

The V and J genes are TRBV6-5 and TRBJ2-1; D unclear. V was shortened by 0 bases and J by 7 bases, with 7 bases between the two germline ends. The CDR3 extends over 13 amino acids. The V gene's germline CDR1 is MNHEY and CDR2 SVGAGI. The CDR3, as DNA: TGTGCCAGCAGTTACTCAGGTCGGAATGAGCAGTTCTTC. Its translation: CASSYSGRNEQFF.

The V gene is TRBV9, the J gene TRBJ2-5, with no clear D. This CDR3 spans 12 amino acids. From germline, CDR1 is SGDLS and CDR2 YYNGEE. Trimming took off 7 bases at V and 4 bases at J, with 11 bases between the two ends. The CDR3 bases are TGTGCCAGCGGGTCCGGGTTAGAGACCCAGTACTTC. Its protein product is CASGSGLETQYF.